This TCR beta chain derives from a study of blood T cell repertoires in COVID-19. Study background: The United States, Italy and Spain provided the acute and convalescent COVID-19 samples.

Per the authors' pipeline: Nucleated cell counts were estimated from reference gene primer amplification. Using immunoSEQ multiplex PCR, the repertoire was profiled, and TCRdb retains in-frame clones only, with some absent. V, J and clone size were drawn from that table, and D and trimming were deduced from the DNA. The sample records around 260,000 clones, 75% to 90% being singletons. V was cut by 7 bases and J by 1 base, with 10 bases left in between. This CDR3 has 13 residues. CDR1 and CDR2 from the germline V gene are SNHLY and FYNNEI. The chain uses TRBV2 and TRBJ2-5; D possibly corresponds to TRBD1 (6 bases). The receptor comes from a woman younger than 45 with active or convalescent COVID-19. Material: peripheral blood. This CDR3 is CASTRTAQETQYF. CDR3 DNA: TGTGCCAGCACTCGGACAGCCCAAGAGACCCAGTACTTC. Combining the CDR3 with reference TRBV2 and TRBJ2-5 gives the whole variable domain EPEVTQTPSHQVTQMGQEVILRCVPISNHLYFYWYRQILGQKVEFLVSFYNNEISEKSEIFDDQFSVERPDGSNFTLKIRSTKLEDSAMYFCASTRTAQETQYFGPGTRLLVL.